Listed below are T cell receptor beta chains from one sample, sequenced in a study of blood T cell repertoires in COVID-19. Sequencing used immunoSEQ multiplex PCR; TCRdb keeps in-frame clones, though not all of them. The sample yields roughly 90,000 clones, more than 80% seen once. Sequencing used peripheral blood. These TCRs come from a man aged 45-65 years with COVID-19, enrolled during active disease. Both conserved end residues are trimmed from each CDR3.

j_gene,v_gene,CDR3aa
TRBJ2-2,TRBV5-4,ASRSQGTNTGELF
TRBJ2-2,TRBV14,ASSQDRFRELF
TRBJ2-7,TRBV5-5,ASSLGWLGGYEQY
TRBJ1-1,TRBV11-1,ASTSRGQGTRAF
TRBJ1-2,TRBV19,ASSIRAGGADYGYT
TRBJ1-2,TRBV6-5,ASSYSSYLRGGYT
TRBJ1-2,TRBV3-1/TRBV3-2,ASSQGGFGEGYT
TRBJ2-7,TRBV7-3,ASSPGLAGEQY
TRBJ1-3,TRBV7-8,ASSFYRAGNTIY
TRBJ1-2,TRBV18,ASSPPMTANYGYT
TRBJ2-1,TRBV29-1,SLRGISYNEQF
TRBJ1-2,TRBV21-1,ASSKKSPGRLVIYGYT
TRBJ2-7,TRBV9,ASSVTSGGIYEQY
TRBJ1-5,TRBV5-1,ASSLGDRNQPQH
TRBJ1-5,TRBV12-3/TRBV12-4,ASKGAPNQPQH
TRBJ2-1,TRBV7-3,ASKRGLAGDNEQF